The 20 T cell receptor beta chains given below trace back to one sample, sequenced in a study of blood T cell repertoires in COVID-19. Only in-frame clones appear in the TCRdb table, and some are missing; sequencing was by immunoSEQ multiplex PCR. The table records about 280,000 clones, roughly 87% of them present only once. The source material was peripheral blood. The receptors stem from a man between 18 and 29 years old with active or convalescent COVID-19.

In this sample, this clone turned up a few times. The chain joins TRBV2 to TRBJ1-5; no firm D call. Germline-derived CDR1 and CDR2 are SNHLY and FYNNEI. Trimming pared 4 bases from V and 1 base from J, leaving 11 bases between. The CDR3 length is 15 residues. The CDR3, as DNA: TGTGCCAGCAGTGGAGGGCGTGGGAGCAATCAGCCCCAGCATTTT. Its translation: CASSGGRGSNQPQHF.

This clone was detected only once. CDR3: CASSVVGRGGHEQFF. DNA for the CDR3: TGTGCCAGCAGCGTAGTAGGGCGGGGAGGGCATGAGCAGTTCTTC. The chain employs TRBV9 and TRBJ2-1; TRBD2 matches 7 bases. Germline lookup yields CDR1 SGDLS and CDR2 YYNGEE. The V gene end was trimmed by 0 bases and the J gene end by 8 bases; junction bases not matched to a gene: 8. The CDR3 runs 15 residues.

The chain combines TRBV6-6 with TRBJ1-1; D perhaps matches TRBD1 (6 bases). V gave up 2 bases and J gave up 6 bases, with 13 bases separating them. CDR3 length: 14 amino acids. Germline values: CDR1 MNHNY, CDR2 SVGAGI (reference sequence). The CDR3 nucleotides read TGTGCCAGCAGTTACAACCAGGGGAGGGCTGAAGCTTTCTTT. This gives the protein CASSYNQGRAEAFF.

The V gene is TRBV6-5, the J gene TRBJ2-5, with D possibly being TRBD2 (6 bases). This CDR3 is built from 16 residues. Between the trimmed V and J ends, which lost 0 bases and 1 base, there was a span of 12 bases. Germline V gives CDR1 MNHEY, CDR2 SVGAGI. The CDR3 loop is CASSYSFLSGQETQYF. The CDR3 region has the DNA TGTGCCAGCAGTTACTCGTTTCTTAGCGGCCAAGAGACCCAGTACTTC.

This chain joins TRBV14 and TRBJ1-6, with no clear D. Per the germline V gene, CDR1 is SGHDN and CDR2 is FVKESK. The CDR3 is made up of 17 amino acids. V was pared by 4 bases and J by 6 bases, with 19 bases between. For the CDR3, the DNA is TGTGCCAGCAGCCTCCCCGACGGAGGGTTTGGTAATTCACCCCTCCACTTT. Translating gives CASSLPDGGFGNSPLHF.

V is TRBV7-9 and J is TRBJ1-4, with 7 nucleotides matching TRBD1. V lost 4 bases and J lost 5; bases outside the gene matches: 4. Germline lookup yields CDR1 SEHNR and CDR2 FQNEAQ (reference sequence). The CDR3 spans 14 residues. The CDR3 DNA is TGTGCCAGCAGCTCCCCGACAGGGAATGAAAAACTGTTTTTT. This codes for CASSSPTGNEKLFF.

The chain uses TRBV5-1 and TRBJ1-4, with a tentative D call TRBD1 (5 bases). V lost 0 bases, J lost 5 bases, and 8 bases lay in between. Germline V lookup: CDR1 SGHRS, CDR2 YFSETQ. The CDR3 totals 14 residues. The CDR3 nucleotides are TGCGCCAGCAGCTTGGGACAGAGCAATGAAAAACTGTTTTTT. Protein product: CASSLGQSNEKLFF.

The gene calls are TRBV9 and TRBJ2-3; 12 bases are shared with TRBD2. Per germline, CDR1 SGDLS and CDR2 YYNGEE. This CDR3 is 18 amino acids long. V lost 3 bases, J lost 1 base, and 9 bases stayed unmatched. As DNA, the CDR3 is TGTGCCAGCAGCGGCCTAGCGGGGGGGCAGGGGGGCACAGATACGCAGTATTTT. Translating it yields CASSGLAGGQGGTDTQYF.

The chain has TRBV2 and TRBJ1-1, with 9 nucleotides matching TRBD1. The CDR3 extends over 14 amino acids. V gave up 6 bases and J gave up 1 base; unmatched junction bases: 3. The germline gives CDR1 SNHLY, CDR2 FYNNEI. CDR3 DNA sequence: TGTGCCAGCAGGGACAGGGGATGGAACACTGAAGCTTTCTTT. This gives the protein CASRDRGWNTEAFF.

This sequence joins TRBV6-2 or TRBV6-3 and TRBJ1-5; 7 nucleotides line up with TRBD1. The CDR3 totals 14 residues. Per the germline V gene, CDR1 is MNHEY and CDR2 is SVGEGT. The J segment lost 2 bases and the V segment lost 5 bases, leaving 3 bases of the junction unmatched. The CDR3 is CASSIDRGNQPQHF. The DNA for the CDR3 is TGTGCCAGCAGTATAGACAGGGGCAATCAGCCCCAGCATTTT.

The chain employs TRBV10-2 and TRBJ2-5; 13 bases line up with TRBD2. CDR1 and CDR2 from the germline V gene are WSHSY and SAAADI. Trimming cost V 6 bases and J 10 bases; bases outside gene matches: 14. The CDR3 is 16 amino acids. The CDR3 region has the DNA TGCGCCAGCAGGGCGACTAGCGGGGGGTTAGTCGTCGACCAGTACTTC. This gives the protein CASRATSGGLVVDQYF.

The chain recombines TRBV19 with TRBJ2-7; D gene ambiguous. Germline V gene sequence: CDR1 LNHDA, CDR2 SQIVND (reference sequence). The CDR3 is 14 amino acids. Trimming left V 6 bases short and J 2 bases short, with 14 bases between. The CDR3 DNA reads TGTGCCAGTAGGTCGCAGGCCGCAACCTACGAGCAGTACTTC. Translated, it gives CASRSQAATYEQYF. Drawing the rest from reference TRBV19 and TRBJ2-7, the complete variable domain is DGGITQSPKYLFRKEGQNVTLSCEQNLNHDAMYWYRQDPGQGLRLIYYSQIVNDFQKGDIAEGYSVSREKKESFPLTVTSAQKNPTAFYLCASRSQAATYEQYFGPGTRLTVT.

In this sample, this clone turned up once. The genes are TRBV6-6 and TRBJ2-1; 7 bases are a match to TRBD1. Germline CDR1 is MNHNY and CDR2 is SVGAGI (reference sequence). The CDR3 contains 14 residues. V gave up 2 bases and J gave up 5 bases; unmatched junction bases: 3. CDR3 bases: TGTGCCAGCAGTTACCCGGGACAGAACAATGAGCAGTTCTTC. It codes for CASSYPGQNNEQFF.

This chain links TRBV4-1 with TRBJ1-1; a weak D match, TRBD1 (6 bases). The CDR3 length is 14 residues. V was cut by 1 base and J by 2 bases, with 8 bases left in between. Looked up from germline, CDR1 is MGHRA and CDR2 is YSYEKL. Written as DNA, the CDR3 is TGCGCCAGCAGCCAAGTAGGGGGAAACACTGAAGCTTTCTTT. It translates to CASSQVGGNTEAFF.

The chain combines TRBV19 with TRBJ1-1; no definite D call. Germline V lookup: CDR1 LNHDA, CDR2 SQIVND (reference sequence). Trimming took off 5 bases at V and 1 base at J, with 5 bases between the two ends. The CDR3 runs to 12 residues. CDR3 DNA sequence: TGTGCCAGTAGTTTTAAGAACACTGAAGCTTTCTTT. This translates into CASSFKNTEAFF.

This chain links TRBV7-2 with TRBJ2-2; no definite D call. Germline assignment: CDR1 SGHTA and CDR2 FQGNSA. This CDR3 has 13 amino acids. Trimming shortened V by 1 base and J by 6 bases, and 6 bases separated the two germline ends. CDR3 bases: TGTGCCAGCAGCTTAGGCGTATCCGGGGAGCTGTTTTTT. It specifies CASSLGVSGELFF.

The chain combines TRBV5-1 with TRBJ2-5, with TRBD2 matching over 7 bases. The CDR3 length is 16 residues. The V gene's germline CDR1 is SGHRS and CDR2 YFSETQ. The trim removed 4 bases at V and 0 bases at J, leaving 9 bases unmatched. CDR3 protein: CASSLLDGGYQETQYF. The CDR3 nucleotides are TGCGCCAGCAGCCTACTCGACGGGGGGTACCAAGAGACCCAGTACTTC.

The V and J genes are TRBV7-2 and TRBJ1-3; TRBD1 agrees at 11 bases. Per the germline V gene, CDR1 is SGHTA and CDR2 is FQGNSA. J was trimmed by 8 bases and V by 3 bases; bases with no gene match: 12. The CDR3 is 17 residues long. CDR3 sequence: CASSFSRTGTGGYTIYF. CDR3 DNA: TGTGCCAGCAGCTTTTCCCGGACCGGGACAGGGGGTTACACCATATATTTT.

The chain employs TRBV19 and TRBJ1-1, with D possibly being TRBD1 (6 bases). CDR1 and CDR2 from the germline V gene are LNHDA and SQIVND (reference sequence). The CDR3 totals 15 residues. Between the trimmed V and J ends, which lost 5 bases and 0 bases, there was a span of 13 bases. In nucleotides, the CDR3 is TGTGCCAGTAGTCCTAACAGGGTGCTGAACACTGAAGCTTTCTTT. As protein: CASSPNRVLNTEAFF.

A single count supports this clone. V is TRBV14 and J is TRBJ2-5; 8 positions match TRBD1. CDR1 is SGHDN and CDR2 is FVKESK in the germline V gene. The V segment lost 4 bases and the J segment 13 bases; nucleotides outside the gene matches: 11. This CDR3 has 13 amino acids. CDR3 loop: CASSLFPGGARYF. In DNA form, the CDR3 reads TGTGCCAGCAGCCTCTTCCCAGGGGGCGCGAGGTACTTC.